Here is one T cell receptor beta chain with its context. Germline is not matched at one junction end, which may reflect a read error. This sample is part of a study of CD8+CD57+ T cells in acquired aplastic anemia. The CDR3 has 15 residues. The germline gives CDR1 SNHLY, CDR2 FYNNEI. The template used for profiling TCR beta VDJ and CDR3 was genomic DNA. TCRdb analysed the reads with MiXCR anew, one entry per CDR3 protein. The sample consists of around 150,000 distinct CDR3 sequences, roughly 40% of them appearing once. The chain links TRBV2 to TRBJ2-2; D not certain. The TCR comes from a human donor in good health. The material sequenced was sorted CD4+, CD8+, or CD8+CD57+ T cells (not recorded which) from PBMCs. As DNA, the CDR3 is TGTGCCAGCAGCGACGGGCAGGCGAACACTGGGGAGCTGTTTTTT. It yields the protein CASSDGQANTGELFF.